The T cell receptor (beta chain) under discussion was sequenced for a study of shared clonotypes between healthy human individuals. Trimming cost V 0 bases and J 5 bases, with 10 bases left between them. Germline CDR1 reads SNHLY; CDR2 reads FYNNEI. The CDR3 consists of 14 residues. Per the study methods: Filtering differed because ImmunoSEQ produced junction-only sequences that carried no quality scores. TCRdb keeps only in-frame clones here, not all; method: immunoSEQ multiplex PCR. V and J calls and clone size come straight from that table; D and trimming were deduced from the DNA. The data hold some 2 million clones, with less than 95% observed a single time. In the naive CD8 group, cells lacked CD45RO and were positively selected for CCR7, so terminally differentiated effector memory CD45RA+ cells were left out.

Material for sequencing was naive CD8+ T cells sorted from blood. The sequence was collected from a man aged 18 to 29 in good health. V usage is TRBV2 and J usage is TRBJ2-5; D may be TRBD1 or TRBD2 (5 bases each). In DNA, the CDR3 is TGTGCCAGCAGTGAAGCCGGGACGGCCGAGACCCAGTACTTC. It encodes CASSEAGTAETQYF.